This T cell receptor beta chain was retrieved from a study of patients and donors after allogeneic stem cell transplantation (dated by TCRdb to 2020 to 2021). The V and J ends are trimmed by 6 bases and 2 bases, leaving 11 bases between them. The CDR3 contains 13 residues, cysteine and phenylalanine counted. The entry retains the CDR3 DNA only, 39 bases that are in frame from base 1. Sequences ENHRY (CDR1) and SYGVKD (CDR2) are obtained from the germline V gene. The library came from RT-PCR. The reads were generated on a NextSeq 550. Using fastp at Q25 and MiXCR, TCRdb reprocessed the public reads and kept productive beta chains. Rows with a matching CDR3 protein are joined into one entry that keeps the most common DNA and genes. The sample table contains some 880,000 distinct CDR3 sequences; only one count was recorded for over 15% of them. Approximately 5.9% of the sample goes to the ten largest clones.

This clonotype was counted only a few times. No antigen is known for it. Base qualities were left out, and no much larger clone turns up one base away. The sequence is built from TRBV10-3 and TRBJ2-7; no confident D gene assignment can be made. This TCR came from a human donor who was either an allogeneic HSCT recipient or a stem cell or donor lymphocyte infusion donor (not recorded which). It is not recorded whose cells these are; they may come from a transplant donor. The sample was blood, either unsorted or a sorted T cell fraction (not recorded which). Here is the DNA: TGTGCCATCAGCTTGACTGGTCCCTACGAGCAGTACTTC. This is translated as CAISLTGPYEQYF.